These 15 T cell receptor beta chains were all obtained from the same sample, sequenced in a study of cytomegalovirus exposure and HLA in healthy donors. In the PCR, 60 Vbeta and 13 Jbeta primers were used. Some clones are missing from TCRdb's copy, which holds only in-frame ones; the method was immunoSEQ multiplex PCR. Of 100,000 to 150,000 clones detected, about 81% appear once; the ten largest clones hold 0.85% to 1.4%. The sequenced sample consisted of PBMCs. All receptors derive from a woman in her 30s in good health and CMV-seronegative.

The chain links TRBV6-1 to TRBJ1-2; 8 bases are a match to TRBD1. Germline CDR1 reads MNHNS; CDR2 reads SASEGT. The CDR3 totals 14 residues. J gave up 5 bases and V 6 bases, and 8 bases lay outside the gene matches. The CDR3 is CASSSRGRVYGYTF. CDR3 DNA: TGTGCCAGCAGCTCCAGGGGGCGCGTGTATGGCTACACCTTC.

The V and J genes are TRBV6-5 and TRBJ2-3, with 7 positions matching TRBD2. CDR3 size: 13 residues. The germline V gene encodes CDR1 MNHEY and CDR2 SVGAGI. V shed 6 bases and J 3 bases; nucleotides not matched to a gene: 3. CDR3 DNA: TGTGCCAGCAGGGAACTAGCGACAGATACGCAGTATTTT. Translating it yields CASRELATDTQYF.

Note on this clone: Relative to the germline gene, one junction end is altered; a read error may explain this. The chain uses TRBV7-9 and TRBJ2-1, with D uncertain. The length of the CDR3 is 11 residues. Germline CDR1 and CDR2: SEHNR and FQNEAQ (reference sequence). Here the CDR3 reads CSSSIGDEQFF. The CDR3 DNA reads TGTTCCAGCAGCATAGGAGATGAGCAGTTCTTC. Variable domain in full (rest from reference TRBV7-9 and TRBJ2-1): DTGVSQNPRHKITKRGQNVTFRCDPISEHNRLYWYRQTLGQGPEFLTYFQNEAQLEKSRLLSDRFSAERPKGSFSTLEIQRTEQGDSAMYLCSSSIGDEQFFGPGTRLTVL.

The chain couples TRBV5-4 to TRBJ2-1; TRBD2 matches at 7 bases. The trim removed 4 bases at V and 4 bases at J, leaving 11 bases unmatched. Per the germline V gene, CDR1 is SGHNT and CDR2 is YYREEE (reference sequence). CDR3 size: 16 residues. CDR3 nucleotide sequence: TGTGCCAGCAGCCAAGACCCCGGACTAGGATACAATGAGCAGTTCTTC. It yields the protein CASSQDPGLGYNEQFF.

The chain is built from TRBV7-9 and TRBJ1-5; D unclear. V lost 1 base and J 4 bases, leaving 5 bases between the germline ends. CDR3 length equals 13 residues. Germline lookup yields CDR1 SEHNR and CDR2 FQNEAQ (reference sequence). CDR3 residues: CASSLDRNQPQHF. CDR3 nucleotides: TGTGCCAGCAGCTTAGACAGAAATCAGCCCCAGCATTTT.

This chain uses TRBV7-9 with TRBJ2-7; 10 nucleotides align to TRBD1. Per the germline V gene, CDR1 is SEHNR and CDR2 is FQNEAQ (reference sequence). The CDR3 has 14 residues. Trimming at V came to 5 bases and at J to 4 bases, leaving 5 bases not matched to a gene. Written as DNA, the CDR3 is TGTGCCAGCAGCCCGGGACAGGGGCGGTACGAGCAGTACTTC. It codes for CASSPGQGRYEQYF.

The chain is built from TRBV19 and TRBJ2-3; 7 bases agree with TRBD2. The V gene end was trimmed by 7 bases and the J gene end by 3 bases; junction bases not matched to a gene: 13. CDR3 length equals 16 residues. CDR1 is LNHDA and CDR2 is SQIVND in the germline V gene (reference sequence). CDR3 sequence: CASNPLGGRKTDTQYF. CDR3 sequence (DNA): TGTGCCAGTAACCCCCTAGGCGGGAGAAAGACAGATACGCAGTATTTT.

The rearrangement links TRBV5-5 to TRBJ1-1; 10 positions match TRBD1. V lost 4 bases, J lost 6 bases, and 6 bases stayed unmatched. The CDR3 covers 14 residues. Germline values: CDR1 SGHKS, CDR2 YYEKEE (reference sequence). CDR3 DNA: TGTGCCAGCAGCGGCGGGACAGGGGTGGCTGAAGCTTTCTTT. Translated: CASSGGTGVAEAFF.

This rearrangement joins TRBV5-8 to TRBJ1-2, with 11 bases matching TRBD1. CDR1 is SGHTS, CDR2 YDEGEE, per germline. The CDR3 covers 16 residues. V gave up 0 bases and J gave up 4 bases; unmatched junction bases: 5. The chain's CDR3 is CASSLVGTGGGYGYTF. As DNA, the CDR3 is TGTGCCAGCAGCTTGGTGGGGACAGGGGGAGGCTATGGCTACACCTTC.

Regarding this clone: The DNA is omitted, as the CDR3 cannot be located on it reliably, and the CDR3 follows TCRdb's listing. The V and J genes are TRBV9 and TRBJ1-2. The CDR3 spans 13 residues, counting both ends. Germline loops: CDR1 SGDLS, CDR2 YYNGEE. The CDR3 loop reads CASSVGGGTGHTF.

This chain links TRBV18 with TRBJ2-5; D not certain. The CDR3 spans 13 residues. Germline V gene data show CDR1 as KGHSH and CDR2 as LQKENI. Trimming removed 0 bases from V and 2 bases from J, with 4 bases in between. The DNA for the CDR3 is TGTGCCAGCTCACCACCCACACAAGAGACCCAGTACTTC. Its translation is CASSPPTQETQYF.

Only one count was recorded for this clone. V and J are TRBV5-6 and TRBJ2-5; 8 bases fit TRBD1. The DNA end is more similar to TRBJ2-7, so the J call may be wrong. CDR1 SGHDT and CDR2 YYEEEE come from the germline V gene. The CDR3 sequence is 15 residues long. DNA of the CDR3: TGTGCCAGCAGCCAATTAACAGGGGGATCCTACGAGCAGTACTTC. Translation: CASSQLTGGSYEQYF.

The chain carries TRBV7-2 and TRBJ1-2; possible D gene TRBD1, 6 bases. Germline CDR1 is SGHTA and CDR2 is FQGNSA. V was clipped by 0 bases and J by 6 bases, with 14 bases between them. The CDR3 spans 15 residues. CDR3 sequence reads: CASSLALVGGDGYTF. DNA of the CDR3: TGTGCCAGCAGCTTAGCGCTAGTAGGGGGGGATGGCTACACCTTC.

The CDR3 region has the DNA TGTGCCAGCAGTGAAGCTAGCGGGGGGCTAGAGACCCAGTACTTC. This translates into CASSEASGGLETQYF. The chain uses TRBV6-4 and TRBJ2-5, with 11 bases identical to TRBD2. V gave up 3 bases and J gave up 4 bases; unmatched junction bases: 4. The germline CDR1 and CDR2 sequences are MRHNA and SNTAGT. The CDR3 extends over 15 amino acids.

V usage is TRBV19 and J usage is TRBJ1-5; possible D gene TRBD1, 5 bases. The CDR3 runs 13 residues. V lost 2 bases to trimming and J lost 9 bases, with 11 bases between them. Germline CDR1 reads LNHDA; CDR2 reads SQIVND (reference sequence). CDR3 bases: TGTGCCAGTAGTATACAGGGATTGTTGCCCCAGCATTTT. Its translation: CASSIQGLLPQHF.